Listed here are 18 T cell receptor beta chains from one sample, sequenced in a study of cytomegalovirus exposure and HLA in healthy donors. Both 60 Vbeta primers and 13 Jbeta primers went into the PCR. TCRdb's copy holds only in-frame clones and misses some; the assay was immunoSEQ multiplex PCR. The sample has under 150,000 clones, roughly a tenth seen once; the top ten hold 1.8%. The sample was PBMCs. The receptors were sampled from a male donor in good health and CMV-seronegative.

V is TRBV18 and J is TRBJ2-5; 9 nucleotides agree with TRBD1. The CDR3 consists of 15 residues. CDR1 is KGHSH, CDR2 LQKENI, per germline. With 0 bases clipped from V and 5 bases from J, the junction kept 4 bases outside the gene matches. The CDR3 nucleotides are TGTGCCAGCTCACCACCGGGACAGGGTGACGAGACCCAGTACTTC. Its protein product is CASSPPGQGDETQYF.

The V gene is TRBV7-6, the J gene TRBJ1-1; 8 bases are shared with TRBD1. With 3 bases clipped from V and 3 bases from J, the junction kept 0 bases outside the gene matches. This CDR3 spans 13 amino acids. Germline V gene data show CDR1 as SGHVS and CDR2 as FNYEAQ. In nucleotides, the CDR3 is TGTGCCAGCAGCTTGACAGGGGACACTGAAGCTTTCTTT. This gives the protein CASSLTGDTEAFF.

This chain uses TRBV18 with TRBJ2-7; 11 bases agree with TRBD1. Looked up from germline, CDR1 is KGHSH and CDR2 is LQKENI. The CDR3 runs 15 residues. Losses at the gene ends were 4 bases for V and 5 bases for J; bases not matched to a gene: 7. In nucleotides, the CDR3 is TGTGCCAGCTCACTCGGGACAGGGGGGCAGGACGAGCAGTACTTC. This codes for CASSLGTGGQDEQYF.

The rearrangement uses TRBV5-1 and TRBJ2-1; no clear D. Germline lookup yields CDR1 SGHRS and CDR2 YFSETQ. The V end lost 4 bases, the J end lost 7 bases, and 15 bases lay between the germline ends. The CDR3 runs to 14 residues. The CDR3 loop is CASSPSTVINEQFF. For the CDR3, the DNA is TGCGCCAGCAGCCCCTCGACTGTCATTAATGAGCAGTTCTTC. Full variable domain (outside the CDR3, taken from reference TRBV5-1 and TRBJ2-1): KAGVTQTPRYLIKTRGQQVTLSCSPISGHRSVSWYQQTPGQGLQFLFEYFSETQRNKGNFPGRFSGRQFSNSRSEMNVSTLELGDSALYLCASSPSTVINEQFFGPGTRLTVL.

Only a few counts were recorded for this clone. This rearrangement joins TRBV5-6 to TRBJ1-3; D perhaps matches TRBD1 (5 bases). V lost 1 base, J lost 0 bases, and 8 bases lay in between. There are 15 residues in the CDR3. Per the germline V gene, CDR1 is SGHDT and CDR2 is YYEEEE. The CDR3 region has the DNA TGTGCCAGCAGCTTGACGGGGGGCTCTGGAAACACCATATATTTT. This gives the protein CASSLTGGSGNTIYF.

This clone was picked up a small number of times. The chain is built from TRBV19 and TRBJ2-3; 7 bases fit TRBD2. Germline values: CDR1 LNHDA, CDR2 SQIVND (reference sequence). This CDR3 region has 14 residues. The J segment lost 6 bases and the V segment lost 8 bases, leaving 11 bases of the junction unmatched. The CDR3 sequence: CASAAGGGWDTQYF. The DNA for the CDR3 is TGTGCCAGTGCAGCTGGCGGGGGTTGGGATACGCAGTATTTT.

This chain joins TRBV9 and TRBJ1-3; a possible D gene is TRBD1 (6 bases). V was cut by 3 bases and J by 0 bases, with 10 bases left in between. CDR1 and CDR2 from the germline V gene are SGDLS and YYNGEE. This CDR3 region has 15 residues. In DNA form, the CDR3 reads TGTGCCAGCAGCGCCGGACAGCTCTCTGGAAACACCATATATTTT. Translating it yields CASSAGQLSGNTIYF.

The chain couples TRBV28 to TRBJ2-7, with 7 bases lining up with TRBD2. The CDR3 is 13 amino acids. The V gene end was trimmed by 6 bases and the J gene end by 2 bases; junction bases not matched to a gene: 4. From germline, CDR1 is MDHEN and CDR2 SYDVKM. The CDR3 DNA sequence: TGTGCCAGCAGGGGGGGGAAGGCCTACGAGCAGTACTTC. It translates to CASRGGKAYEQYF.

The sample holds a few counts of this clone. The chain couples TRBV6-6 to TRBJ1-5, with 7 bases that match TRBD1. Trimming took 6 bases from V and 8 from J; bases not matched to a gene: 7. The CDR3 sequence is 13 residues long. Germline CDR1 is MNHNY and CDR2 is SVGAGI (reference sequence). The DNA of the CDR3 is TGTGCCAGCAGGGCAGGGGGTATGGAGCCCCAGCATTTT. Its translation is CASRAGGMEPQHF.

The chain is built from TRBV5-1 and TRBJ2-7; 8 bases line up with TRBD1. Germline V gene lookup returns CDR1 SGHRS and CDR2 YFSETQ. The CDR3 runs 17 residues. V lost 0 bases and J lost 2; bases outside the gene matches: 10. The CDR3 region has the DNA TGCGCCAGCAGCTTGGATATTAGGACAGGGACCCCCTACGAGCAGTACTTC. As protein: CASSLDIRTGTPYEQYF.

This chain joins TRBV28 and TRBJ1-2; 9 bases agree with TRBD1. Unmatched junction bases numbered 8, after V lost 7 bases and J lost 5 bases. The CDR3 totals 14 residues. Looked up from germline, CDR1 is MDHEN and CDR2 is SYDVKM. The CDR3, as DNA: TGTGCCAGCAACACCGGGACAGGGATTTATGGCTACACCTTC. Translation gives CASNTGTGIYGYTF.

The gene calls are TRBV7-9 and TRBJ2-7; D perhaps matches TRBD2 (6 bases). Between the trimmed V and J ends, which lost 3 bases and 4 bases, there was a span of 13 bases. The CDR3 loop spans 14 amino acids. Germline loops: CDR1 SEHNR, CDR2 FQNEAQ (reference sequence). The CDR3 here is CASSFGGAGYEQYF. CDR3 DNA: TGTGCCAGCAGCTTTGGAGGGGCAGGGTACGAGCAGTACTTC.

This clone has just a few counts. The rearrangement uses TRBV27 and TRBJ2-3; maybe TRBD1 (6 bases). Germline V gene lookup returns CDR1 MNHEY and CDR2 SMNVEV (reference sequence). This CDR3 is 15 amino acids long. Deletions cut 8 bases from V and 7 bases from J, with 22 bases between. CDR3 nucleotide sequence: TGTGCCAGCGGGGAACCGCTAGGGGGTATATATACGCAGTATTTT. Translation: CASGEPLGGIYTQYF.

In this sample, this clone turned up a few times. The J gene is TRBJ1-3, the V gene TRBV6-4; D ambiguous. This CDR3 comprises 15 residues. Germline values: CDR1 MRHNA, CDR2 SNTAGT. Trimming left V 4 bases short and J 3 bases short, with 13 bases between. The CDR3 bases are TGTGCCAGCAGTGCAACGGGGTTTTATGGAAACACCATATATTTT. Its translation: CASSATGFYGNTIYF.

As regards this clone: One end of the junction varies from germline; a read error may be responsible. J is TRBJ1-5 and V is TRBV14; D remains ambiguous. The germline gives CDR1 SGHDN, CDR2 FVKESK. The CDR3 sequence is 13 residues long. The CDR3 region has the DNA TGTGCCAGCAGCCAGTATAGCAATCAGCCCCAGAATTTT. Protein product: CASSQYSNQPQNF.

V and J are TRBV28 and TRBJ1-1, with D hard to call. The V gene lost 4 bases and the J gene lost 5 bases, with 8 bases spanning the gap. This CDR3 comprises 12 residues. In germline, CDR1 is MDHEN, CDR2 SYDVKM. The DNA of the CDR3 is TGTGCCAGCAGTTCCCAGAGGACTGAAGCTTTCTTT. Its protein is CASSSQRTEAFF.

The rearrangement joins TRBV6-1 to TRBJ2-7; 8 bases map to TRBD2. The length of the CDR3 is 14 residues. Germline CDR1 MNHNS, CDR2 SASEGT. Trimming at V came to 5 bases and at J to 1 base, leaving 4 bases not matched to a gene. The CDR3 DNA is TGTGCCAGCAGTCACGGACTAGCTTCCTACGAGCAGTACTTC. It encodes CASSHGLASYEQYF.

This clone was picked up a small number of times. Other DNA sequences in the sample encode the same CDR3. The chain couples TRBV11-2 to TRBJ2-7, with 9 bases identical to TRBD1. In germline, CDR1 is SGHAT, CDR2 FQNNGV. This CDR3 region has 14 residues. V lost 1 base, J lost 2 bases, and 0 bases stayed unmatched. The CDR3 sequence is CASSLGQGAYEQYF. CDR3 bases: TGTGCCAGCAGCTTAGGACAGGGGGCCTACGAGCAGTACTTC.